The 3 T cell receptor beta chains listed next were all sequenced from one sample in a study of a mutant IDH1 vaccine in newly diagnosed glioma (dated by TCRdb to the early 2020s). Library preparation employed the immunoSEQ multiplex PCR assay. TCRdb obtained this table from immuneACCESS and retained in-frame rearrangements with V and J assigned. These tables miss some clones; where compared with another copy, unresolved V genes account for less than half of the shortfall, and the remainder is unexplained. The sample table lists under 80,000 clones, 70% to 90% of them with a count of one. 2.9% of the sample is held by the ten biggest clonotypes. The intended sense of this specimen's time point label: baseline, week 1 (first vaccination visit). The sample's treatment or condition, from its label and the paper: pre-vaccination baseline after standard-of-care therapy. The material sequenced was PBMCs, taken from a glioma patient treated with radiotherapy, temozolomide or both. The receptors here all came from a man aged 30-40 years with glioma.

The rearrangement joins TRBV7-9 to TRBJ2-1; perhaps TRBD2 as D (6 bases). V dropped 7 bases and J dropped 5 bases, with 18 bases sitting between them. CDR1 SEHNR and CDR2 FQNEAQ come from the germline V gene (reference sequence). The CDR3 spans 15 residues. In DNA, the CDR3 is TGTGCCAGCACCCTAAATGCCGGGGGAAACAATGAGCAGTTCTTC. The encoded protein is CASTLNAGGNNEQFF.

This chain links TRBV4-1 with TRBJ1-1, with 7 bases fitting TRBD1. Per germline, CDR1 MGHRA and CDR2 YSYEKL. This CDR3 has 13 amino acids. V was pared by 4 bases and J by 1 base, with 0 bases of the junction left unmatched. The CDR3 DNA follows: TGCGCCAGCAGCCGACAGGGGAACACTGAAGCTTTCTTT. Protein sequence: CASSRQGNTEAFF.

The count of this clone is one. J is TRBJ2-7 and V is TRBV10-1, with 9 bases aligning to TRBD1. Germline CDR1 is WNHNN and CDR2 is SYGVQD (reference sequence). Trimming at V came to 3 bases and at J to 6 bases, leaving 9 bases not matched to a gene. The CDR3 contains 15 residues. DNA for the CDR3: TGCGCCAGCAGTGACCGGGACAGGGAGTTTTCCGAGCAGTACTTC. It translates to CASSDRDREFSEQYF.